The clone carrying this T cell receptor beta chain has a single count. Some clones are missing from TCRdb's copy, which holds only in-frame ones; the method was immunoSEQ multiplex PCR. The table shows around 110,000 clones, with roughly 93% occurring only once. CDR3 length equals 17 residues. J gave up 5 bases and V 7 bases, and 15 bases lay outside the gene matches. Per the germline V gene, CDR1 is MDHEN and CDR2 is SYDVKM. The sample originates from a study of control samples from healthy donors and cancer patients. The sequence came from a man aged 25 to 45 in good health. This chain uses TRBV28 with TRBJ2-3; TRBD1 matches at 10 bases. Sequenced sample: blood. CDR3: CASKGRGGTGVVDTQYF. In DNA form, the CDR3 reads TGTGCCAGCAAAGGACGGGGGGGGACAGGGGTAGTAGATACGCAGTATTTT. Full variable domain (missing parts from reference TRBV28 and TRBJ2-3): DVKVTQSSRYLVKRTGEKVFLECVQDMDHENMFWYRQDPGLGLRLIYFSYDVKMKEKGDIPEGYSVSREKKERFSLILESASTNQTSMYLCASKGRGGTGVVDTQYFGPGTRLTVL.